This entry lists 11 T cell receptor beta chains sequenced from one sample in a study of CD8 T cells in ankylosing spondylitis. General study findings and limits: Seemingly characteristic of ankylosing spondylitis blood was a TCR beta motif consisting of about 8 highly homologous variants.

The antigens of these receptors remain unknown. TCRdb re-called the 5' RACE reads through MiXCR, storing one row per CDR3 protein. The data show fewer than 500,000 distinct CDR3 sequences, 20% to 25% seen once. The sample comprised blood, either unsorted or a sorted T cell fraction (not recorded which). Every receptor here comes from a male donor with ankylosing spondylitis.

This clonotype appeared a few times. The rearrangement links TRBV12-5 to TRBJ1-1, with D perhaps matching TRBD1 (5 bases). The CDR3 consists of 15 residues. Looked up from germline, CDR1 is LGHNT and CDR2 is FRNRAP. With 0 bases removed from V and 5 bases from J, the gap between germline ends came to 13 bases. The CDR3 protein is CASGLVMSGITEAFF. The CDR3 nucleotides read TGTGCTAGTGGTTTGGTAATGTCAGGGATTACTGAAGCTTTCTTT.

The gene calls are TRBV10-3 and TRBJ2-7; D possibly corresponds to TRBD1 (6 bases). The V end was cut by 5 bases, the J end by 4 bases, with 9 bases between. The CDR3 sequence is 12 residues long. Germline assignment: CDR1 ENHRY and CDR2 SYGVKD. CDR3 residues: CAISQQGYEQYF. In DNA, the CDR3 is TGTGCCATCAGTCAACAGGGTTACGAGCAGTACTTC.

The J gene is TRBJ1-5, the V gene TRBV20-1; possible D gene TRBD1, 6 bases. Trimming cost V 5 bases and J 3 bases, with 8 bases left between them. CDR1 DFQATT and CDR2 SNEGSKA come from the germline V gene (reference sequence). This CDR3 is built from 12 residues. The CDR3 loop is CSASGVNQPQHF. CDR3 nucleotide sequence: TGCAGTGCTTCAGGGGTCAATCAGCCCCAGCATTTT.

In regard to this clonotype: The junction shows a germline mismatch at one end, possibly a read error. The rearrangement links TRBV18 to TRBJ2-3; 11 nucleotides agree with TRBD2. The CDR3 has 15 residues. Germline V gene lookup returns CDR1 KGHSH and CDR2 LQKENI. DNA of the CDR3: TGTACCAGCTCACCACTAGCGGGAGTCACAGATACGCAGTATTTT. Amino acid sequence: CTSSPLAGVTDTQYF.

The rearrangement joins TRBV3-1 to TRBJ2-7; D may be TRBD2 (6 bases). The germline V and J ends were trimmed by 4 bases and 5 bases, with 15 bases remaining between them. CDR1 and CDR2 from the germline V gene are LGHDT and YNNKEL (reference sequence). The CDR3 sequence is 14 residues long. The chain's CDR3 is CASSLGTPVHEQYF. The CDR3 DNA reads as TGTGCCAGCAGCCTCGGGACTCCCGTCCACGAGCAGTACTTC.

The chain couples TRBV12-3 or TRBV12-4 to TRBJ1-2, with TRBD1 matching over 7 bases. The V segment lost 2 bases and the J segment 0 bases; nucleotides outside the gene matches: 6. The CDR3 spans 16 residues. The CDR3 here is CASSLTRQGTNYGYTF. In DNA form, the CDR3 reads TGTGCCAGCAGTTTAACCCGACAGGGCACTAACTATGGCTACACCTTC.

DNA for the CDR3: TGTGCCACCACCCCCGGGGTGCCGGGTACGCAGTATTTT. Encoded protein: CATTPGVPGTQYF. This sequence joins TRBV6-1 and TRBJ2-3; D perhaps matches TRBD2 (5 bases). Germline-derived CDR1 and CDR2 are MNHNS and SASEGT. V lost 10 bases and J 8 bases, leaving 19 bases between the germline ends. This CDR3 spans 13 amino acids.

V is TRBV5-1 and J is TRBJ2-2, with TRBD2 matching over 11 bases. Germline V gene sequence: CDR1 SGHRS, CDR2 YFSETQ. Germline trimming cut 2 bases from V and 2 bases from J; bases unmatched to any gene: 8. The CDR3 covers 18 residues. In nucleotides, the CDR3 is TGCGCCAGCAGCTTATCGGCTAGCGGGAGGCTAAACACCGGGGAGCTGTTTTTT. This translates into CASSLSASGRLNTGELFF.

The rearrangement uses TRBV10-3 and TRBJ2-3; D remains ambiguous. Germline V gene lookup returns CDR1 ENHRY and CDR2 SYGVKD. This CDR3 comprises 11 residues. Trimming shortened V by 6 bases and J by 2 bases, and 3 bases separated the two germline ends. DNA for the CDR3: TGTGCCATCAGCTCCACAGATACGCAGTATTTT. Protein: CAISSTDTQYF.

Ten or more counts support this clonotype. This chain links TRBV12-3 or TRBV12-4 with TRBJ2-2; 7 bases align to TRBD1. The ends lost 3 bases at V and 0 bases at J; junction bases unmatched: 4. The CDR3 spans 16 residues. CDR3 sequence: CASSFGTVANTGELFF. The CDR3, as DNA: TGTGCCAGCAGTTTTGGGACAGTCGCGAACACCGGGGAGCTGTTTTTT.

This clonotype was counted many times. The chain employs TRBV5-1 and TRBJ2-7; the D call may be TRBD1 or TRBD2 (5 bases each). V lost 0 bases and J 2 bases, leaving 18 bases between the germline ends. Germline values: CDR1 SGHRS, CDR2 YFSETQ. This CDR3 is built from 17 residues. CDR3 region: CASSLGTLRDGTYEQYF. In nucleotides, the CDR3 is TGCGCCAGCAGCTTGGGGACCTTAAGGGACGGAACCTACGAGCAGTACTTC.